This T cell receptor beta chain comes out of a study of technical replicates of blood from several donors. Germline V lookup: CDR1 SGHRS, CDR2 YFSETQ. The CDR3 spans 15 residues. J lost 1 base, V lost 4 bases, and 6 bases had no gene match. The method was immunoSEQ multiplex PCR; TCRdb's version includes in-frame clones alone and lacks a portion of them. The sample lists 60,000 to 85,000 clones, nearly 98% seen once, with approximately 0.21% in the top ten. The receptor's source is a human donor in good health. Sequencing was done on a sample of T cells isolated from PBMCs. V is TRBV5-1 and J is TRBJ1-1, with 8 bases lining up with TRBD1. The CDR3 DNA sequence: TGCGCCAGCAGCGGGACAGGTTTAGGGAACACTGAAGCTTTCTTT. Its translation is CASSGTGLGNTEAFF.